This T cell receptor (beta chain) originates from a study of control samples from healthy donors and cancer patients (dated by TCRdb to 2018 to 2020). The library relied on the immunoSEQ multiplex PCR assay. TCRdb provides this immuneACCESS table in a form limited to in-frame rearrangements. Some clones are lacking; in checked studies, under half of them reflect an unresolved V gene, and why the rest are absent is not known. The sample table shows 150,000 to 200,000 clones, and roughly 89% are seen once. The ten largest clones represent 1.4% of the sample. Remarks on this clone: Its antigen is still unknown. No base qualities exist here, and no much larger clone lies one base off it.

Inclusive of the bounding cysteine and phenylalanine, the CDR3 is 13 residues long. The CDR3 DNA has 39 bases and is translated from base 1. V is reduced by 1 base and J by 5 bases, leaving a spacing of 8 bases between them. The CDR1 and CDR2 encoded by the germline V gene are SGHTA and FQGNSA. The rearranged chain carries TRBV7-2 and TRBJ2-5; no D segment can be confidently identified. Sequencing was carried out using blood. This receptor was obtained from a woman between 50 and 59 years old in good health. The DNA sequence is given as TGTGCCAGCAGCTTAGAAGGGTCCGAGACCCAGTACTTC. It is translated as CASSLEGSETQYF.